This passage covers 13 T cell receptor beta chains from one sample sequenced in a study of blood T cell repertoires in COVID-19. Repertoires were generated with immunoSEQ multiplex PCR, while TCRdb's copy carries only in-frame clones and drops some. The sample yields more than 300,000 clones, over 75% seen once. Sequenced sample: PBMCs or T cells enriched from blood (not recorded which). All receptors derive from a young man who had recovered from COVID-19.

This sequence joins TRBV5-6 and TRBJ1-1; perhaps TRBD1 as D (5 bases). This CDR3 is built from 14 residues. Trimming cost V 4 bases and J 5 bases, with 15 bases left between them. Germline-derived CDR1 and CDR2 are SGHDT and YYEEEE. The CDR3 spells CASSQKGAGTEAFF. CDR3 DNA sequence: TGTGCCAGCAGCCAGAAAGGGGCTGGGACTGAAGCTTTCTTT.

The chain uses TRBV19 and TRBJ2-7, with D tentatively TRBD2 (6 bases). Trimming removed 4 bases from V and 4 bases from J, with 14 bases in between. The germline CDR1 and CDR2 sequences are LNHDA and SQIVND (reference sequence). This CDR3 has 14 amino acids. The CDR3 coding sequence is TGTGCCAGTAGTACCCGGGAGTTTTTATACGAGCAGTACTTC. This gives the protein CASSTREFLYEQYF.

The chain is built from TRBV12-3 or TRBV12-4 and TRBJ1-2, with D unclear. The CDR3 sequence is 12 residues long. V dropped 1 base and J dropped 7 bases, with 7 bases sitting between them. CDR3 region: CASSLGAFGYTF. DNA for the CDR3: TGTGCCAGCAGTTTAGGGGCGTTTGGCTACACCTTC.

The rearrangement joins TRBV7-9 to TRBJ1-2; 10 positions agree with TRBD1. After removal of 5 bases from V and 4 bases from J, the junction contained 7 bases not matched to a gene. CDR3 size: 15 residues. Germline-derived CDR1 and CDR2 are SEHNR and FQNEAQ (reference sequence). CDR3 in amino acids: CASSPRDRGGYGYTF. In nucleotides, the CDR3 is TGTGCCAGCAGCCCACGGGACAGGGGTGGCTATGGCTACACCTTC.

The chain joins TRBV5-1 to TRBJ1-6; 9 bases are a match to TRBD1. The CDR3 consists of 15 residues. V shed 0 bases, J shed 10 bases, and the junction held 5 bases outside the gene matches. The germline gives CDR1 SGHRS, CDR2 YFSETQ. The CDR3 sequence: CASSLVQGAGSPLHF. CDR3 nucleotides: TGCGCCAGCAGCTTGGTACAGGGGGCAGGATCACCCCTCCACTTT. Full variable domain (missing parts from reference TRBV5-1 and TRBJ1-6): KAGVTQTPRYLIKTRGQQVTLSCSPISGHRSVSWYQQTPGQGLQFLFEYFSETQRNKGNFPGRFSGRQFSNSRSEMNVSTLELGDSALYLCASSLVQGAGSPLHFGNGTRLTVT.

In this sample, this clone turned up once. This chain uses TRBV29-1 with TRBJ1-1; 9 nucleotides match TRBD1. The CDR3 consists of 13 residues. Looked up from germline, CDR1 is SQVTM and CDR2 is ANQGSEA. With V trimmed by 2 bases and J by 5 bases, 3 bases remained unmatched. The CDR3 loop is CSVETGGGTEAFF. As DNA, the CDR3 is TGCAGCGTTGAAACAGGGGGCGGGACTGAAGCTTTCTTT.

The genes are TRBV12-3 or TRBV12-4 and TRBJ1-1; D unclear. CDR3 length: 13 amino acids. Trimming pared 2 bases from V and 11 bases from J, leaving 15 bases between. The CDR3, as DNA: TGTGCCAGCAGTTTACTAAGTCCCGCTGGTGCTTTCTTT. Protein: CASSLLSPAGAFF.

The chain links TRBV6-2 or TRBV6-3 to TRBJ1-2; D is unresolved. The CDR3 contains 10 residues. The germline CDR1 and CDR2 sequences are MNHEY and SVGEGT. The V end was cut by 6 bases, the J end by 10 bases, with 9 bases between. The CDR3 bases are TGTGCCAGCAGCAACAGATACTACACCTTC. Translated: CASSNRYYTF.

This clone was seen a handful of times. V is TRBV4-2 and J is TRBJ1-2; 10 nucleotides agree with TRBD1. This CDR3 spans 15 amino acids. Unmatched junction bases numbered 10, after V lost 4 bases and J lost 8 bases. Germline V gives CDR1 LGHNA, CDR2 YNFKEQ. The CDR3 bases are TGTGCCAGCAGCCCTCGGGGGACAGGGGACGGCGGCTACACCTTC. Its protein product is CASSPRGTGDGGYTF.

The genes are TRBV7-2 and TRBJ2-3; 10 bases agree with TRBD1. Germline CDR1 SGHTA, CDR2 FQGNSA. Trimming took 11 bases from V and 6 from J; bases not matched to a gene: 14. The CDR3 extends over 15 amino acids. CDR3 residues: CAAPLTGGYVDTQYF. The CDR3 DNA is TGTGCCGCACCTTTGACAGGGGGCTACGTGGATACGCAGTATTTT.

This clone was seen a handful of times. The chain has TRBV3-1 (or the pseudogene TRBV3-2) and TRBJ2-3; 7 bases fit TRBD1. From germline, CDR1 is LGHDT and CDR2 YNNKEL (reference sequence). This CDR3 contains 16 residues. V trimming: 1 base; J trimming: 1 base; junction bases outside the gene matches: 5. CDR3 sequence reads: CASSQGGGLGTDTQYF. In nucleotides, the CDR3 is TGTGCCAGCAGCCAAGGAGGGGGCCTCGGCACAGATACGCAGTATTTT.

V usage is TRBV30 and J usage is TRBJ1-6, with TRBD1 identical over 7 bases. The CDR3 sequence is 13 residues long. In germline, CDR1 is GTSNPN, CDR2 SVGIG (reference sequence). V lost 4 bases, J lost 10 bases, and 7 bases stayed unmatched. Written as DNA, the CDR3 is TGTGCCTGGACCGGACAGGTCGGATCACCCCTCCACTTT. Translation: CAWTGQVGSPLHF. Complete variable domain (other parts from reference TRBV30 and TRBJ1-6): SQTIHQWPATLVQPVGSPLSLECTVEGTSNPNLYWYRQAAGRGLQLLFYSVGIGQISSEVPQNLSASRPQDRQFILSSKKLLLSDSGFYLCAWTGQVGSPLHFGNGTRLTVT.

The chain carries TRBV28 and TRBJ1-1; D might be TRBD1 (5 bases). Germline assignment: CDR1 MDHEN and CDR2 SYDVKM. This CDR3 is 15 amino acids long. The V gene lost 5 bases and the J gene lost 4 bases, with 17 bases spanning the gap. The CDR3 is CASSPRAGFFTEAFF. CDR3 in DNA: TGTGCCAGCAGTCCCCGGGCAGGGTTCTTCACTGAAGCTTTCTTT.